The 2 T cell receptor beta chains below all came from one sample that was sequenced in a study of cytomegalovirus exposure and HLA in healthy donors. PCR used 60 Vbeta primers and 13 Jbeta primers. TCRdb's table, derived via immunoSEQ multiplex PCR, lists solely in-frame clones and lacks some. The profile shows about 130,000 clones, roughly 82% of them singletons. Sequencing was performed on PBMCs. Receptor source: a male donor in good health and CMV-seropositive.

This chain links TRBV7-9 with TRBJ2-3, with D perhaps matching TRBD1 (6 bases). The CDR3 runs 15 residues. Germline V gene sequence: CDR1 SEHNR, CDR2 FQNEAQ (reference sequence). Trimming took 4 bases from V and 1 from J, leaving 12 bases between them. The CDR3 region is CASSSRQARTDTQYF. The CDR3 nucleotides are TGTGCCAGCAGCTCCCGACAGGCGCGCACAGATACGCAGTATTTT.

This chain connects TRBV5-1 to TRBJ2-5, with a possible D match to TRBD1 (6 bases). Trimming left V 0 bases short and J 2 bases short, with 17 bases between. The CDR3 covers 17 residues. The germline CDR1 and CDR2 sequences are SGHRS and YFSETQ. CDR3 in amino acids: CASSLARQGSLQETQYF. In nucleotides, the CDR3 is TGCGCCAGCAGCTTGGCCAGGCAGGGGTCATTACAAGAGACCCAGTACTTC.